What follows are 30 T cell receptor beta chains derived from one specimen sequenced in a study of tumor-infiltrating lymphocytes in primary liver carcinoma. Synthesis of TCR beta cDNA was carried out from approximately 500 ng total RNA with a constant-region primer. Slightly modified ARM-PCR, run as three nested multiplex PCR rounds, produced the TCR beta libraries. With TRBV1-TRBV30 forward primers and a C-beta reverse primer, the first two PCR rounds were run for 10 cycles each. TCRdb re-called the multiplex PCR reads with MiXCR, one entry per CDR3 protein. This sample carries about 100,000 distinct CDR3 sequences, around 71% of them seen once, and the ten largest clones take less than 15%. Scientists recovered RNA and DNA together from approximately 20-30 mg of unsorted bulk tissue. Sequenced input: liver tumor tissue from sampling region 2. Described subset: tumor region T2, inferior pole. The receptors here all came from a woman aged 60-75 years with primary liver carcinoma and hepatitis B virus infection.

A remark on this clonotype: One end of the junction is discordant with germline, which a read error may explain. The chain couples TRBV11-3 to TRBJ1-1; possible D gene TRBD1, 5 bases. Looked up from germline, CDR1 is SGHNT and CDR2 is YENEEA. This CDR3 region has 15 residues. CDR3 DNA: TGTACCAGCAGTTCCCCACGGGGCTTGAACACTGAAGCTTTCTTT. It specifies CTSSSPRGLNTEAFF.

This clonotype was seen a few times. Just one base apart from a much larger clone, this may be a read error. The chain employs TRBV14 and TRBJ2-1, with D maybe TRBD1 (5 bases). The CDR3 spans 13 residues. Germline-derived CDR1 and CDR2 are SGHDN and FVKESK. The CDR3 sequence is CTSSLQVYNEQFF. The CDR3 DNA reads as TGTACCAGCAGCCTACAGGTCTACAATGAGCAGTTCTTC.

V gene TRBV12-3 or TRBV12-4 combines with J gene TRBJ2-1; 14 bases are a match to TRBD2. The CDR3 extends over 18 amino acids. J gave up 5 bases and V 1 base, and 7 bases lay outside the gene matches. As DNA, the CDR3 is TGTGCCAGCAGTTTAGGGACTAGCGGGAGGTCGTCCCACAATGAGCAGTTCTTC. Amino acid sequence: CASSLGTSGRSSHNEQFF.

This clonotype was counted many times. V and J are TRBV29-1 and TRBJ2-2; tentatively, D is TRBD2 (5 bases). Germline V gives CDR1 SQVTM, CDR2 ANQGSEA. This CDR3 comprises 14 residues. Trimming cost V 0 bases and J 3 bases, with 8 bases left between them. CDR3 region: CSVEDRTYTGELFF. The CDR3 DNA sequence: TGCAGCGTTGAAGACAGGACTTACACCGGGGAGCTGTTTTTT.

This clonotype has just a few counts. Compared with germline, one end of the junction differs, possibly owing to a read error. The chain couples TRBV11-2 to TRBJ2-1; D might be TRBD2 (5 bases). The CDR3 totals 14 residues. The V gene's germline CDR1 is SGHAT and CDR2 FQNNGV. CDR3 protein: CAGSLDSRYREQFF. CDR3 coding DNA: TGTGCCGGCAGTCTGGACTCGAGGTATAGGGAACAGTTCTTC.

The CDR3 is CASNARAGARQPQHF. The CDR3 region has the DNA TGTGCCAGCAATGCACGGGCGGGGGCGCGTCAGCCCCAGCATTTT. V and J are TRBV12-3 or TRBV12-4 and TRBJ1-5, with a possible D match to TRBD1 (6 bases). V was clipped by 7 bases and J by 6 bases, with 19 bases between them. The CDR3 extends over 15 amino acids.

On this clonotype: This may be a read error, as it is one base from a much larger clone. The CDR3: CASSTTGTGHYEQYF. The CDR3 coding sequence is TGTGCCAGTAGTACCACCGGGACAGGGCACTACGAGCAGTACTTC. The chain links TRBV19 to TRBJ2-7, with 9 bases lining up with TRBD1. The CDR3 length is 15 residues. Germline V CDR1 and CDR2: LNHDA, SQIVND (reference sequence). After removal of 4 bases from V and 3 bases from J, the junction contained 7 bases not matched to a gene.

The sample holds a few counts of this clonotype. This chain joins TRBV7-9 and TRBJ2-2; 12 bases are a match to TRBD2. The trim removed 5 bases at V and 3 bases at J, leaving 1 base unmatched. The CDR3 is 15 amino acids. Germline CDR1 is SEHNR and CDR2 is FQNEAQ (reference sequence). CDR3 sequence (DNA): TGTGCCAGCAGCCGACTAGCGGGAGACACCGGGGAGCTGTTTTTT. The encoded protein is CASSRLAGDTGELFF. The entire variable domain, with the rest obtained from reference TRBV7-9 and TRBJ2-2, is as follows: DTGVSQNPRHKITKRGQNVTFRCDPISEHNRLYWYRQTLGQGPEFLTYFQNEAQLEKSRLLSDRFSAERPKGSFSTLEIQRTEQGDSAMYLCASSRLAGDTGELFFGEGSRLTVL.

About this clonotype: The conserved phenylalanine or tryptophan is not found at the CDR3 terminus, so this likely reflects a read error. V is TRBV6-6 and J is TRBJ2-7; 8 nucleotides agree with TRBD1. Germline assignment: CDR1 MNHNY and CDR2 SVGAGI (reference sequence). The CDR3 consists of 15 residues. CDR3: CASSYRTGLGYEQYS. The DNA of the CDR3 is TGTGCCAGTAGTTACAGGACAGGGTTAGGGTACGAGCAGTACTCC.

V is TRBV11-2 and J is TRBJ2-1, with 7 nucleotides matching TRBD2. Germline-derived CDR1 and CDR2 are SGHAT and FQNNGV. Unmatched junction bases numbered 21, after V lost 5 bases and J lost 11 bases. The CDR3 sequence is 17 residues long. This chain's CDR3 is CASSPLPAPTAGDQQFF. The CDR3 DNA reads TGTGCCAGCAGCCCCTTACCCGCCCCGACCGCGGGGGATCAGCAGTTCTTC.

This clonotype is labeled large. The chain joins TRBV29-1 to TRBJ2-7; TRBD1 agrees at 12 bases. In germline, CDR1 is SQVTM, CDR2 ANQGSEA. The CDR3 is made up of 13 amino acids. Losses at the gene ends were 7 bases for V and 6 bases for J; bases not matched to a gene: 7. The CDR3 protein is CSAWDRGRFEQYF. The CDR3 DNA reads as TGCAGCGCCTGGGACAGGGGGCGCTTCGAGCAGTACTTC.

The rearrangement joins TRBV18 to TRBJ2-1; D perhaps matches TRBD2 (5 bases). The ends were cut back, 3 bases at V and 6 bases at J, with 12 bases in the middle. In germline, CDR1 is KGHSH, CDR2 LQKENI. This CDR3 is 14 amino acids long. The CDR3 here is CASSPQASTNEQFF. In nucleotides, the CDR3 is TGTGCCAGCTCACCTCAGGCTAGCACCAATGAGCAGTTCTTC.

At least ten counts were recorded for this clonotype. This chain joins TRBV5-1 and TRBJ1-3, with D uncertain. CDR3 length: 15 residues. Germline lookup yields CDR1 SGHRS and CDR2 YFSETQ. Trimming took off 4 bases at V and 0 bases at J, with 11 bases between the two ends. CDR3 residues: CASSTGRSSGNTIYF. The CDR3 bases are TGCGCCAGCAGCACTGGCCGCAGCTCTGGAAACACCATATATTTT.

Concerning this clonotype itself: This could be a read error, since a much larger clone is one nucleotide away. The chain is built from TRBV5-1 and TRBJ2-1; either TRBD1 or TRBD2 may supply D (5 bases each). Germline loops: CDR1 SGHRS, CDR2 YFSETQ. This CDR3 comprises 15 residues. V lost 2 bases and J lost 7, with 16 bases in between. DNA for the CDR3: TGCGCCAGCAGCTTAGCGGAAGGGACCGGGAATGAGCAGTTCTTC. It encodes CASSLAEGTGNEQFF.

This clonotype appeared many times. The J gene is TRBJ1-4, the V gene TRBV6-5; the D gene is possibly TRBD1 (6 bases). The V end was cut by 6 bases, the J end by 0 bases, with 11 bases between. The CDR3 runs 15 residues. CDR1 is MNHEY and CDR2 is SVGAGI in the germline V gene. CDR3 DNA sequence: TGTGCCAGCAGACCAAGGGGGGCAACTAATGAAAAACTGTTTTTT. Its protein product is CASRPRGATNEKLFF.

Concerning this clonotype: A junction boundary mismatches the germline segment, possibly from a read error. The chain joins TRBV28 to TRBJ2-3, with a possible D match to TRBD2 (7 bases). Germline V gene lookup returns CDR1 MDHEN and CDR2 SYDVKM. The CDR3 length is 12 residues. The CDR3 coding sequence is TGTGACAGCAGTGGGGGGGCAGATACACAGTATTTT. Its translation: CDSSGGADTQYF. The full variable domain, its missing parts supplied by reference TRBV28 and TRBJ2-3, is DVKVTQSSRYLVKRTGEKVFLECVQDMDHENMFWYRQDPGLGLRLIYFSYDVKMKEKGDIPEGYSVSREKKERFSLILESASTNQTSMYLCDSSGGADTQYFGPGTRLTVL.

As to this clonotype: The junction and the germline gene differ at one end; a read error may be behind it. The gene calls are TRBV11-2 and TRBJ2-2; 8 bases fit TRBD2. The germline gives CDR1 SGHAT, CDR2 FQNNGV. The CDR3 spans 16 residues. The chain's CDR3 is CAGSPLPAGDTGELFF. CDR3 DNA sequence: TGTGCCGGCAGTCCCCTCCCAGCGGGAGACACCGGGGAGCTGTTTTTT.

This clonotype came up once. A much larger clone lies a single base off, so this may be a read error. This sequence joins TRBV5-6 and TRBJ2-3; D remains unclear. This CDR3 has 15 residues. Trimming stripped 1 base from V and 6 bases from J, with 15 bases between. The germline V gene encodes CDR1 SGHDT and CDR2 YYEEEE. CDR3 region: CASSLYGRAWDTQYF. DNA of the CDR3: TGTGCCAGCAGCTTGTACGGTAGGGCGTGGGATACGCAGTATTTT.

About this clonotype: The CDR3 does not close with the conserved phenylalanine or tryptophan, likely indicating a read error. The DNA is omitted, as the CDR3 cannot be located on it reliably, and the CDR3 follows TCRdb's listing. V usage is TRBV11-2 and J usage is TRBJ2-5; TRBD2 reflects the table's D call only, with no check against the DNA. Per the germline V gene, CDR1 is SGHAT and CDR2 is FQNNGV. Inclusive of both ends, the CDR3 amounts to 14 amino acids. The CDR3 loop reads CASSPSGGGQTQCS.

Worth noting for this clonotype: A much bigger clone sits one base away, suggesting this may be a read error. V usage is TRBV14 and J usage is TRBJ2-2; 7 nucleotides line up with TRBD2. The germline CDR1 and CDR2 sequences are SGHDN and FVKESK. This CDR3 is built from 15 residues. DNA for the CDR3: TGTGCCAGCAGCCGGGTAGTAGCAGCCGCGGGGGACCTGTTTTTT. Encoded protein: CASSRVVAAAGDLFF.

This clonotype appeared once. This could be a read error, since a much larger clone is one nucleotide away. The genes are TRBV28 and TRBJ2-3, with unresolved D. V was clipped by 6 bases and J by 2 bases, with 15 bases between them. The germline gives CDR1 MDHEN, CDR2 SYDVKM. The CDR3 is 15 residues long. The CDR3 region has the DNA TGTGCCAGCAGGGCGGAACGGTTACACACAGATACGCAGTATTTT. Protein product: CASRAERLHTDTQYF. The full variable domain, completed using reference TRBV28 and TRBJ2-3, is DVKVTQSSRYLVKRTGEKVFLECVQDMDHENMFWYRQDPGLGLRLIYFSYDVKMKEKGDIPEGYSVSREKKERFSLILESASTNQTSMYLCASRAERLHTDTQYFGPGTRLTVL.

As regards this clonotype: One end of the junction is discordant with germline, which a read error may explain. CDR3 residues: CVSSLGRLAGNTGELLF. CDR3 bases: TGTGTCAGCAGCTTAGGCAGGCTAGCGGGGAACACCGGGGAGCTGCTTTTT. V is TRBV11-3 and J is TRBJ2-2; 9 bases fit TRBD2. Germline values: CDR1 SGHNT, CDR2 YENEEA. The CDR3 covers 17 residues.

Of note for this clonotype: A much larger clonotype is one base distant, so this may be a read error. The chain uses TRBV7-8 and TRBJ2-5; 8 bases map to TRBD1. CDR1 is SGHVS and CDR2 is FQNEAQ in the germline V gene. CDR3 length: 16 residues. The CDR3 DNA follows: TGTGCCAGCAACTTAGCAGGGGGCAATCTAGTGGAGACCCAGTACTTC. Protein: CASNLAGGNLVETQYF.

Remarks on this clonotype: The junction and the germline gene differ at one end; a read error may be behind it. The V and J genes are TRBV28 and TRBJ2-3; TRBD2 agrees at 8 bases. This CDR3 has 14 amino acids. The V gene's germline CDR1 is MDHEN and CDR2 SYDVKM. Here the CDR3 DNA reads TGTGCCAGCAGTTTAGTGCGGGAGGCAGATACGCTGTATTTT. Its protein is CASSLVREADTLYF.

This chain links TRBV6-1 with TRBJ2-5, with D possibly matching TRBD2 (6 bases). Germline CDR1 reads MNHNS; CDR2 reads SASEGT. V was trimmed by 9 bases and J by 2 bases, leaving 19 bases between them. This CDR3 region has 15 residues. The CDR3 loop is CASSVQAGPQETQYF. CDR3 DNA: TGTGCCAGTAGCGTTCAGGCGGGGCCACAAGAGACCCAGTACTTC.

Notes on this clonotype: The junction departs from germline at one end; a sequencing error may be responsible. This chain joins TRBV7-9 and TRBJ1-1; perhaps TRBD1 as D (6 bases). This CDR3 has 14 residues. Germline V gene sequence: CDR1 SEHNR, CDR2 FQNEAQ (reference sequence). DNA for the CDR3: TGTGTCAATAGCTGGGACACAACCAACACTGAAGTTTTCTTT. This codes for CVNSWDTTNTEVFF. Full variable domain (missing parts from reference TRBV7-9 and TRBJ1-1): DTGVSQNPRHKITKRGQNVTFRCDPISEHNRLYWYRQTLGQGPEFLTYFQNEAQLEKSRLLSDRFSAERPKGSFSTLEIQRTEQGDSAMYLCVNSWDTTNTEVFFGQGTRLTVV.

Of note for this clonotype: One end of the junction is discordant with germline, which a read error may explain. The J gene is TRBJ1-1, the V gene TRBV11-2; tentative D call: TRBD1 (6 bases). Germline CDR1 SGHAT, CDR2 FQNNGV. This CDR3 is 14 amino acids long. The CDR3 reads CASSLDRIGGEASF. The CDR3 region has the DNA TGTGCCAGTAGCTTAGATAGGATAGGGGGTGAAGCTTCCTTT.

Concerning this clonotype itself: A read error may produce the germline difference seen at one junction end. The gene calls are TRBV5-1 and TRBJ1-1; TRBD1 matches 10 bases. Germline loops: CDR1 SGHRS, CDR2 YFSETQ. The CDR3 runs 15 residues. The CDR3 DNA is TGCGCCAGTAGCTTGCCACCGGGACAGGGGTCTGAAGCTATCTTT. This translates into CASSLPPGQGSEAIF.

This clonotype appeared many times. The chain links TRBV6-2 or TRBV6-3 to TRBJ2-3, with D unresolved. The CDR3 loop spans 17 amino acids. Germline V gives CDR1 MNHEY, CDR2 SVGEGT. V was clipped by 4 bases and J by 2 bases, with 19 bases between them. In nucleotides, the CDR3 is TGTGCCAGCAGTTTTCAACTACGAAGATCCTCCACAGATACGCAGTATTTT. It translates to CASSFQLRRSSTDTQYF.

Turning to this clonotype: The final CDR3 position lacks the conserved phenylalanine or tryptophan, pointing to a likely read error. The chain's CDR3 is CASTFWQGRNYEQYS. CDR3 DNA sequence: TGTGCCAGCACCTTTTGGCAGGGGCGAAACTACGAGCAGTACTCC. The chain is built from TRBV6-2 or TRBV6-3 and TRBJ2-7, with D tentatively TRBD1 (6 bases). CDR1 MNHEY and CDR2 SVGEGT come from the germline V gene. Trimming stripped 7 bases from V and 3 bases from J, with 19 bases between. This CDR3 comprises 15 residues.